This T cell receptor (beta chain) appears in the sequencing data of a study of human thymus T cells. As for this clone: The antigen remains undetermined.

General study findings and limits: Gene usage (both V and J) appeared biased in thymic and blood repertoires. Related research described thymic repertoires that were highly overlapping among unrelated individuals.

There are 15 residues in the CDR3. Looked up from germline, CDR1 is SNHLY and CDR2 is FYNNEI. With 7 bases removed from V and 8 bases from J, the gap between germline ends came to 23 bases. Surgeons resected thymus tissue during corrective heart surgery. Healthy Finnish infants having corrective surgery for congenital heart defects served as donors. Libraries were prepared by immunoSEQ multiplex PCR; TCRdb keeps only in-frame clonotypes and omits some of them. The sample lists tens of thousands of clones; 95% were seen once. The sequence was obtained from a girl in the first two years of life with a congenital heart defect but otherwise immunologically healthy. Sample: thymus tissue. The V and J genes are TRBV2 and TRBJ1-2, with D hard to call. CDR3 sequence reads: CASTATRTLLGGYTF. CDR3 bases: TGTGCCAGCACGGCTACGCGTACACTCCTAGGGGGCTACACCTTC.